These 19 T cell receptor beta chains were all obtained from the same sample, sequenced in a study of glioma-infiltrating T cells after dendritic cell vaccination. The time point here: after dendritic cell vaccination, including at tumor progression/relapse. Profiling relied on immunoSEQ multiplex PCR, and the TCRdb table lists in-frame clones only, not all of them. Seen here are about 24,000 clones, about 90% observed once, and the top ten hold roughly 2.9%. Source: blood, taken after dendritic cell vaccination. The source of these receptors is a human donor with glioblastoma.

This clone was seen only once. V usage is TRBV30 and J usage is TRBJ2-7, with D perhaps matching TRBD2 (5 bases). CDR3 length equals 15 residues. The germline gives CDR1 GTSNPN, CDR2 SVGIG (reference sequence). The V gene lost 3 bases and the J gene lost 2 bases, with 17 bases spanning the gap. CDR3: CAWSSLRGAAYEQYF. DNA of the CDR3: TGTGCCTGGAGCTCTCTTCGGGGAGCAGCCTACGAGCAGTACTTC.

Concerning this clone: The junction differs from germline at one of its ends, possibly a read error. Within the sample, other DNA sequences also encode this same CDR3. The chain has TRBV30 and TRBJ1-6, with 7 bases lining up with TRBD1. This CDR3 contains 13 residues. From germline, CDR1 is GTSNPN and CDR2 SVGIG (reference sequence). CDR3 coding DNA: TGTGCCTGGGGGGACAGTTATAATTCCCCCCTCCACTTT. It yields the protein CAWGDSYNSPLHF.

This chain connects TRBV11-3 to TRBJ2-5; TRBD2 is a possible D gene (6 bases). CDR3 length: 18 amino acids. Trimming took 5 bases from V and 10 from J, leaving 32 bases between them. CDR1 and CDR2 from the germline V gene are SGHNT and YENEEA. The CDR3 loop is CASSPPRPASPQHGGQYF. The CDR3 DNA reads as TGTGCCAGCAGCCCGCCCAGGCCCGCTAGCCCCCAGCACGGGGGCCAGTACTTC.

This rearrangement joins TRBV19 to TRBJ1-6; 7 bases fit TRBD1. The V gene's germline CDR1 is LNHDA and CDR2 SQIVND (reference sequence). V dropped 3 bases and J dropped 6; count of bases not matched to a gene: 2. The CDR3 covers 14 residues. The CDR3 region is CASSMGTANSPLHF. CDR3 in DNA: TGTGCCAGTAGTATGGGGACAGCTAATTCACCCCTCCACTTT.

This rearrangement joins TRBV14 to TRBJ2-5; 9 bases are shared with TRBD2. The J call may not be correct, given that the DNA end is closer to TRBJ2-7. This CDR3 is built from 13 residues. Germline values: CDR1 SGHDN, CDR2 FVKESK. CDR3 coding DNA: TGTGCCAGCGCTAGCGGGGTCTCCTACGAGCAGTACTTC. It specifies CASASGVSYEQYF.

The chain joins TRBV10-2 to TRBJ2-1; TRBD1 aligns across 10 bases. Trimming at V came to 4 bases and at J to 5 bases, leaving 5 bases not matched to a gene. The CDR3 has 15 residues. Germline V lookup: CDR1 WSHSY, CDR2 SAAADI. The CDR3 protein is CASSAGTGVHNEQFF. The CDR3 DNA reads as TGCGCCAGCAGTGCCGGGACAGGGGTTCACAATGAGCAGTTCTTC.

The CDR3 sequence is CASTAGTVNEKLFF. DNA for the CDR3: TGCGCCAGCACTGCCGGGACAGTTAATGAAAAACTGTTTTTT. V is TRBV5-1 and J is TRBJ1-4, with 7 bases matching TRBD1. This CDR3 region has 14 residues. The germline CDR1 and CDR2 sequences are SGHRS and YFSETQ. After removal of 6 bases from V and 4 bases from J, the junction contained 6 bases not matched to a gene.

This clone showed up just a few times. The rearrangement joins TRBV10-2 to TRBJ1-2; the match to TRBD1 covers 10 bases. Germline CDR1 WSHSY, CDR2 SAAADI. The ends lost 6 bases at V and 6 bases at J; junction bases unmatched: 7. The CDR3 is 14 amino acids. CDR3 sequence: CASRNSGTGDGYTF. The CDR3 nucleotides read TGCGCCAGCAGAAACTCCGGGACAGGGGATGGCTACACCTTC.

The gene calls are TRBV6-1 and TRBJ1-1; D might be TRBD1 (6 bases). V was shortened by 6 bases and J by 4 bases, with 12 bases between the two germline ends. CDR1 and CDR2 (germline): MNHNS, SASEGT. The CDR3 spans 13 residues. The CDR3 bases are TGTGCCAGCAGGGAGTTACAGGGCACTGAAGCTTTCTTT. This codes for CASRELQGTEAFF.

The J gene is TRBJ1-1, the V gene TRBV6-4; TRBD1 is a possible D gene (5 bases). The CDR3 runs to 14 residues. Germline V CDR1 and CDR2: MRHNA, SNTAGT. Trimming stripped 6 bases from V and 2 bases from J, with 13 bases between. CDR3 in DNA: TGTGCCAGCAGGATCGGGGGGGGTAACACTGAAGCTTTCTTT. It yields the protein CASRIGGGNTEAFF.

V usage is TRBV7-2 and J usage is TRBJ1-2; TRBD1 agrees at 9 bases. This CDR3 is 17 amino acids long. Germline CDR1 is SGHTA and CDR2 is FQGNSA. V was clipped by 1 base and J by 5 bases; unmatched bases: 11. CDR3 sequence (DNA): TGTGCCAGCAGCTTAGGTTCGGGACAGGGACCAAGGTATGGCTACACCTTC. Residues: CASSLGSGQGPRYGYTF.

This chain links TRBV10-1 with TRBJ2-7; D possibly corresponds to TRBD1 (6 bases). Germline-derived CDR1 and CDR2 are WNHNN and SYGVQD (reference sequence). CDR3 length equals 12 residues. V gave up 6 bases and J gave up 3 bases, with 9 bases separating them. CDR3: CASSRGDYEQYF. CDR3 in DNA: TGCGCCAGCAGCAGGGGCGACTACGAGCAGTACTTC.

This chain links TRBV6-1 with TRBJ2-5, with 9 bases aligning to TRBD1. The DNA matches TRBJ2-7 better at its end, which makes the J call doubtful. Germline-derived CDR1 and CDR2 are MNHNS and SASEGT. This CDR3 has 15 amino acids. DNA of the CDR3: TGTGCCAGCAGTGAGGGACAGGGTCCCTTCTACGAGCAGTACTTC. Protein sequence: CASSEGQGPFYEQYF.

This clone was counted only a few times. The chain employs TRBV6-5 and TRBJ2-5; weak D call: TRBD1 (5 bases). The CDR3 consists of 15 residues. Germline V gene lookup returns CDR1 MNHEY and CDR2 SVGAGI. V gave up 4 bases and J gave up 3 bases, with 15 bases separating them. CDR3 DNA: TGTGCCAGCAGTTCCCTCAGGGTAGGAGAAGAGACCCAGTACTTC. Translating it yields CASSSLRVGEETQYF.

The gene calls are TRBV11-2 and TRBJ1-2, with 7 bases fitting TRBD1. The CDR3 covers 14 residues. With V trimmed by 1 base and J by 2 bases, 1 base remained unmatched. CDR1 SGHAT and CDR2 FQNNGV come from the germline V gene. In DNA, the CDR3 is TGTGCCAGCAGCTTAGGGGGACAGAACTATGGCTACACCTTC. This gives the protein CASSLGGQNYGYTF. The full variable domain, its missing parts supplied by reference TRBV11-2 and TRBJ1-2, is EAGVAQSPRYKIIEKRQSVAFWCNPISGHATLYWYQQILGQGPKLLIQFQNNGVVDDSQLPKDRFSAERLKGVDSTLKIQPAKLEDSAVYLCASSLGGQNYGYTFGSGTRLTVV.

DNA for the CDR3: TGTGCCAGCAATAGTGCGTTTATGAACACTGAAGCTTTCTTT. It specifies CASNSAFMNTEAFF. V is TRBV27 and J is TRBJ1-1; unclear D gene. The V end was cut by 7 bases, the J end by 0 bases, with 12 bases between. Germline V gene lookup returns CDR1 MNHEY and CDR2 SMNVEV (reference sequence). The CDR3 contains 14 residues.

This chain joins TRBV5-1 and TRBJ2-5; perhaps TRBD2 as D (6 bases). The length of the CDR3 is 16 residues. Germline CDR1 and CDR2: SGHRS and YFSETQ. Trimming removed 0 bases at V and 4 bases at J, with 16 bases between. This CDR3 is CASSLADTPGGETQYF. The CDR3 DNA sequence: TGCGCCAGCAGCTTGGCTGACACCCCCGGGGGAGAGACCCAGTACTTC.

This clone was detected only once. The chain combines TRBV7-9 with TRBJ2-5, with TRBD2 as a possible D gene (8 bases). V was pared by 5 bases and J by 5 bases, with 18 bases between. The CDR3 runs 15 residues. The germline V gene has CDR1 SEHNR and CDR2 FQNEAQ (reference sequence). This CDR3 reads CASSLREGARETQYF. CDR3 in DNA: TGTGCCAGCAGCCTTCGGGAGGGGGCACGGGAGACCCAGTACTTC.

The chain has TRBV4-1 and TRBJ2-1, with 8 positions matching TRBD2. The ends lost 4 bases at V and 8 bases at J; junction bases unmatched: 7. This CDR3 has 14 residues. Germline CDR1 reads MGHRA; CDR2 reads YSYEKL. CDR3 in amino acids: CASSRGLAFDEQFF. For the CDR3, the DNA is TGCGCCAGCAGCCGAGGACTAGCCTTCGATGAGCAGTTCTTC.